Listed below are T cell receptor beta chains from one sample, sequenced in a study of response to subunit inactivated influenza vaccine. TCRdb fed the RT-PCR reads into MiXCR, producing one record per CDR3 protein. Of hundreds of thousands of distinct CDR3 sequences in the sample, around 14% are singletons; the top ten hold under 14%. Sequenced here: PBMCs from blood, sampled roughly 13 days after vaccination. These receptors came from a man aged 45-65 years who received an inactivated influenza vaccine. Both conserved end residues are part of each CDR3. Rows may omit the clone size; those that give it use once, few, many or a size class.

v_gene: TRBV6-1; abundance: .; CDR3aa: CASRLADITDTQYF
v_gene: TRBV28; abundance: few; CDR3aa: CASCGQYEIQYF
v_gene: TRBV9; abundance: few; CDR3aa: CASSTRSAGVGNEQFF
v_gene: TRBV20-1; abundance: .; CDR3aa: CSARDRDRLGNTIYF
v_gene: TRBV12-3/TRBV12-4; abundance: few; CDR3aa: CASSRGQVLTDTQYF
v_gene: TRBV27; abundance: .; CDR3aa: CASSPPAGGNEQFF
v_gene: TRBV12-3/TRBV12-4; abundance: .; CDR3aa: CASSQTGRGYEQYF
v_gene: TRBV15; abundance: many; CDR3aa: CATSRDRTTTYGYTF
v_gene: TRBV18; abundance: .; CDR3aa: CASLPRGQEKLFF
v_gene: TRBV5-1; abundance: few; CDR3aa: CASKGLTNTGELFF
v_gene: TRBV7-9; abundance: .; CDR3aa: CASSLATHNSYEQYF
v_gene: TRBV4-3; abundance: many; CDR3aa: CASSQVNRGTEAFF
v_gene: TRBV15; abundance: .; CDR3aa: CATSSPLTSGKTDTQYF
v_gene: TRBV12-3/TRBV12-4; abundance: .; CDR3aa: CASSSQGMVYEQYF
v_gene: TRBV6-1; abundance: few; CDR3aa: CASSGPGLKGNQPQHF
v_gene: TRBV29-1; abundance: .; CDR3aa: CSVSLIPKDGELFF
v_gene: TRBV5-1; abundance: few; CDR3aa: CASSLGDRPYNSPLHF
v_gene: TRBV12-3/TRBV12-4; abundance: .; CDR3aa: CASSSQGRSDTQYF
v_gene: TRBV29-1; abundance: many; CDR3aa: CSVEGQGDNEQFF
v_gene: TRBV7-3; abundance: many; CDR3aa: CASSSTGVGNTIYF
v_gene: TRBV20-1; abundance: .; CDR3aa: CSAKRGHEAFF
v_gene: TRBV20-1; abundance: .; CDR3aa: CSAARGQDEGTQYF